The rows below give T cell receptor beta chains drawn from one sample of a study of CXCR3-negative and CXCR3-positive naive CD8 T cells. TCRdb reanalyzed the 5' RACE reads, giving one entry per CDR3 protein sequence and no DNA. There are 60,000 to 70,000 distinct CDR3 sequences in the sample, with approximately 0.76% held by the top ten. The source material was naive CXCR3+ CD8+ T cells from blood. The receptor source for this set is a human donor in good health. Some clones in this sample may be carry-over from other donors' samples. Both conserved end residues are part of each CDR3. Each record gives: V gene, J gene, CDR3 protein.

TRBV29-1,TRBJ2-1,CSVVGDKYNEQFF
TRBV10-3,TRBJ1-1,CAIRGERGTEAFF
TRBV6-2/TRBV6-3,TRBJ1-1,CASNPGTAHEAFF
TRBV7-2,TRBJ2-3,CASSLGTGGTYF
TRBV6-5,TRBJ2-1,CASSYSSRLAGVYNEQFF
TRBV2,TRBJ2-2,CASNSPLDRGNTGELFF
TRBV28,TRBJ2-7,CASSTILNYEQYF
TRBV7-9,TRBJ2-7,CASSQAGYPPYEQYF
TRBV10-1,TRBJ2-7,CATTLGTDTYEQYF
TRBV14,TRBJ2-1,CASSPTSSHNEQFF
TRBV9,TRBJ1-1,CASSVGGPGYTEAFF
TRBV9,TRBJ2-7,CASSVESGTGLYEQYF
TRBV6-6,TRBJ2-3,CASNPWQGWGTQYF
TRBV5-1,TRBJ2-2,CASSLEGTLKTGELFF
TRBV7-2,TRBJ1-5,CASSLELIAGGGNQPQHF
TRBV5-1,TRBJ2-7,CASSLSARPPSEQYF
TRBV6-5,TRBJ2-1,CASSEGWTRADPDDEQFF
TRBV20-1,TRBJ2-3,CSARDPGYTSGLSTDTQYF
TRBV12-3/TRBV12-4,TRBJ1-2,CASSLSMGQSDYGYTF
TRBV20-1,TRBJ2-1,CSAYERGAYNEQFF
TRBV21-1,TRBJ2-1,CASSKYRAIIPDEQFF
TRBV4-1,TRBJ2-1,CASSQLAGGYNEQFF
TRBV28,TRBJ2-3,CASRPHTDTQYF
TRBV5-1,TRBJ2-7,CASSLEAGGEYEQYF
TRBV12-3/TRBV12-4,TRBJ2-3,CASSSRTSGGTSTDTQYF
TRBV3-1,TRBJ2-2,CASSQSRGGRGDTGELFF
TRBV7-9,TRBJ1-1,CASSRFETDNMNTEAFF
TRBV18,TRBJ2-1,CASSPSSGRALYGEQFF
TRBV23-1,TRBJ2-1,CASVIVGRYNEQFF
TRBV3-1,TRBJ2-7,CATQNNNRYEQYF
TRBV20-1,TRBJ1-2,CSARDPGQINYGYTF
TRBV20-1,TRBJ2-2,CSASKPSGGGELFF
TRBV6-5,TRBJ2-1,CASSYAGQAYDNEQFF
TRBV20-1,TRBJ2-2,CSARDFRGDTGELFF
TRBV29-1,TRBJ2-1,CSVELRVNEQFF
TRBV11-2,TRBJ1-5,CASSPDVSSNQPQHF
TRBV20-1,TRBJ2-7,CSARGGQGKYYEQYF
TRBV11-3,TRBJ2-2,CASSLESGTGELFF
TRBV2,TRBJ2-7,CASGGPATSGLYEQYF
TRBV28,TRBJ2-5,CASSLAWTQETQYF
TRBV6-2/TRBV6-3,TRBJ2-2,CASSIDRGAGELFF
TRBV29-1,TRBJ2-1,CSVDRQGDPEQFF
TRBV27,TRBJ2-5,CASKQVGGETQYF
TRBV4-3,TRBJ1-1,CASSQDWKGGWTEAFF
TRBV10-3,TRBJ2-1,CAISEHLGEINEQFF
TRBV19,TRBJ2-2,CASSIKGWNTGELFF
TRBV7-9,TRBJ2-7,CASSRDNSYEQYF
TRBV5-6,TRBJ2-1,CASSLVRAWSYNEQFF
TRBV5-1,TRBJ2-1,CASRPQPGGADEQFF